This entry features one TCR beta chain sequence. The antigen remains unidentified. This specimen comes from a study of blood T cells in healthy people across ages. Findings and limits, study-wide: The fall in TCR beta diversity per million T cells was roughly linear with age.

PCR was performed a second time for about 7 to 12 cycles using a sample-barcoded 5' primer and a J-beta primer mix. All cDNA molecules were each tagged by a template-switch adaptor with 12 random nucleotides. TCRdb fed the 5' RACE reads into MiXCR, producing one record per CDR3 protein. Found here are hundreds of thousands of distinct CDR3 sequences, approximately 29% of them singletons; the top ten hold roughly 14%. Germline V CDR1 and CDR2: DFQATT, SNEGSKA (reference sequence). V was trimmed by 6 bases and J by 8 bases, leaving 20 bases between them. This CDR3 region has 14 residues. The rearrangement uses TRBV20-1 and TRBJ2-4; D is unclear. The source of this sequence is a woman older than 75 in good health. Specimen: blood. The CDR3 sequence: CSALELRLDDIQYF. The CDR3 DNA reads TGCAGTGCCCTAGAGCTCCGGTTAGATGACATTCAGTACTTC.